The 30 T cell receptor beta chains in this list originate from one sample, sequenced in a study of blood T cells in healthy people across ages. Using a J-beta primer mix together with a sample-barcoded 5' primer, a second PCR was run for roughly 6 to 12 cycles. TCRdb recomputed calls from the 5' RACE reads with MiXCR, one row per CDR3 protein. The table records 1.5 million to 2 million distinct CDR3 sequences, 49% of them present only once. Sequenced sample: blood. Source of these receptors: a middle-aged woman in good health.

The chain joins TRBV6-2 or TRBV6-3 to TRBJ1-2; no firm D call. V shed 6 bases and J shed 4 bases, with 12 bases lying between them. This CDR3 spans 13 amino acids. Germline values: CDR1 MNHEY, CDR2 SVGEGT. CDR3 DNA sequence: TGTGCCAGCAGCCCGTCCGGGATCTATGGCTACACCTTC. The encoded protein is CASSPSGIYGYTF.

J is TRBJ1-5 and V is TRBV7-2, with TRBD1 as a possible D gene (5 bases). The CDR3 has 15 amino acids. Deletions cut 6 bases from V and 5 bases from J, with 17 bases between. Germline V gene sequence: CDR1 SGHTA, CDR2 FQGNSA. The CDR3 loop is CASRLDSALDQPQHF. DNA for the CDR3: TGTGCCAGCAGACTTGACAGCGCTTTAGATCAGCCCCAGCATTTT.

This clonotype has just a few counts. The genes are TRBV20-1 and TRBJ1-2; D is uncertain. CDR1 is DFQATT, CDR2 SNEGSKA, per germline (reference sequence). The CDR3 runs to 12 residues. The germline V and J ends were trimmed by 1 base and 3 bases, with 6 bases remaining between them. The chain's CDR3 is CSARGPDYGYTF. Here the CDR3 DNA reads TGCAGTGCTAGAGGCCCGGACTATGGCTACACCTTC.

This clonotype was recorded once. The chain employs TRBV20-1 and TRBJ1-5; a weak D match, TRBD1 (6 bases). Trimming stripped 1 base from V and 7 bases from J, with 14 bases between. The CDR3 sequence is 14 residues long. Germline V gene lookup returns CDR1 DFQATT and CDR2 SNEGSKA (reference sequence). This CDR3 reads CSARAPGGLQPQHF. For the CDR3, the DNA is TGCAGTGCTAGAGCCCCGGGGGGGCTGCAGCCCCAGCATTTT.

This clonotype occurred a few times. The rearrangement joins TRBV9 to TRBJ2-5; no clear D. V was shortened by 0 bases and J by 4 bases, with 10 bases between the two germline ends. This CDR3 has 14 amino acids. CDR1 is SGDLS and CDR2 is YYNGEE in the germline V gene. The CDR3 loop reads CASSVEVTAETQYF. CDR3 DNA: TGTGCCAGCAGCGTAGAAGTCACAGCAGAGACCCAGTACTTC.

The gene calls are TRBV29-1 and TRBJ1-4; D is perhaps TRBD1 (5 bases). CDR3 length: 14 residues. Trimming took off 5 bases at V and 4 bases at J, with 14 bases between the two ends. Per germline, CDR1 SQVTM and CDR2 ANQGSEA. CDR3 loop: CSVRRAGINEKLFF. The CDR3 DNA follows: TGCAGCGTTAGAAGGGCAGGGATTAATGAAAAACTGTTTTTT.

The chain is built from TRBV11-2 and TRBJ2-1; 7 bases are shared with TRBD2. CDR3 size: 15 residues. Germline trimming cut 2 bases from V and 8 bases from J; bases unmatched to any gene: 9. Germline V gene sequence: CDR1 SGHAT, CDR2 FQNNGV. CDR3 nucleotide sequence: TGTGCCAGCAGCTTACTCCTCGGGACTACGGATGAGCAGTTCTTC. This translates into CASSLLLGTTDEQFF.

This clonotype was recorded at least ten times. CDR3 region: CASSNPGQGRETQYF. In DNA form, the CDR3 reads TGTGCCAGCAGTAATCCGGGACAGGGACGGGAGACCCAGTACTTC. The V and J genes are TRBV7-2 and TRBJ2-5, with TRBD1 identical over 9 bases. The CDR3 is made up of 15 amino acids. With V trimmed by 6 bases and J by 5 bases, 10 bases remained unmatched. CDR1 SGHTA and CDR2 FQGNSA come from the germline V gene. Complete variable domain (other parts from reference TRBV7-2 and TRBJ2-5): GAGVSQSPSNKVTEKGKDVELRCDPISGHTALYWYRQSLGQGLEFLIYFQGNSAPDKSGLPSDRFSAERTGGSVSTLTIQRTQQEDSAVYLCASSNPGQGRETQYFGPGTRLLVL.

This clonotype was observed a few times. This rearrangement joins TRBV15 to TRBJ1-2; unclear D gene. Deletions cut 0 bases from V and 8 bases from J, with 4 bases between. The CDR3 length is 11 residues. The germline V gene encodes CDR1 LNHNV and CDR2 YYDKDF (reference sequence). CDR3 DNA: TGTGCCACCAGCAGAGAGGAGGGCTACACCTTC. This translates into CATSREEGYTF. The full variable domain, with the rest looked up from reference TRBV15 and TRBJ1-2, is DAMVIQNPRYQVTQFGKPVTLSCSQTLNHNVMYWYQQKSSQAPKLLFHYYDKDFNNEADTPDNFQSRRPNTSFCFLDIRSPGLGDTAMYLCATSREEGYTFGSGTRLTVV.

This clonotype was picked up a small number of times. The CDR3 region has the DNA TGTGCCAGCAGCTCAACAGGACATGGCTACACCTTC. As protein: CASSSTGHGYTF. V is TRBV6-6 and J is TRBJ1-2; tentative D call: TRBD1 (5 bases). This CDR3 contains 12 residues. Germline V gene lookup returns CDR1 MNHNY and CDR2 SVGAGI (reference sequence). The V end lost 6 bases, the J end lost 6 bases, and 11 bases lay between the germline ends.

The sample holds one count of this clonotype. The rearrangement joins TRBV5-1 to TRBJ2-3, with D unclear. V dropped 4 bases and J dropped 3 bases, with 12 bases sitting between them. The CDR3 is made up of 14 amino acids. Germline loops: CDR1 SGHRS, CDR2 YFSETQ. The CDR3 sequence: CASSVQNPTDTQYF. CDR3 bases: TGCGCCAGCAGCGTCCAGAATCCGACAGATACGCAGTATTTT.

V and J are TRBV20-1 and TRBJ2-5, with TRBD2 identical over 12 bases. In germline, CDR1 is DFQATT, CDR2 SNEGSKA (reference sequence). Unmatched junction bases numbered 22, after V lost 0 bases and J lost 11 bases. CDR3 length equals 19 residues. The CDR3 sequence: CSARDVASGGVPAGNEQYF. The CDR3 DNA follows: TGCAGTGCTAGAGATGTGGCTAGCGGGGGGGTCCCCGCTGGGAATGAGCAGTACTTC.

The V call is TRBV27, the J call TRBJ1-2, with D tentatively TRBD1 (5 bases). Trimming stripped 0 bases from V and 1 base from J, with 15 bases between. The CDR3 loop spans 17 amino acids. The V gene's germline CDR1 is MNHEY and CDR2 SMNVEV (reference sequence). DNA of the CDR3: TGTGCCAGCAGTTTATCGGCGCGGCAGGGTGATAACTATGGCTACACCTTC. Its protein is CASSLSARQGDNYGYTF.

The chain uses TRBV7-2 and TRBJ1-6, with a possible D match to TRBD1 (6 bases). This CDR3 is 17 amino acids long. V was clipped by 3 bases and J by 7 bases, with 19 bases between them. Germline-derived CDR1 and CDR2 are SGHTA and FQGNSA. The CDR3 nucleotides are TGTGCCAGCAGCTTCCCGGTAGGACAGACTATCAATTCACCCCTCCACTTT. Its translation is CASSFPVGQTINSPLHF.

V is TRBV20-1 and J is TRBJ2-7; 7 bases are shared with TRBD2. Per germline, CDR1 DFQATT and CDR2 SNEGSKA (reference sequence). With 3 bases clipped from V and 2 bases from J, the junction kept 7 bases outside the gene matches. The length of the CDR3 is 14 residues. The CDR3 here is CSASKGSGAYEQYF. The CDR3 DNA reads TGCAGTGCTAGTAAGGGGAGCGGGGCCTACGAGCAGTACTTC.

This clonotype was counted only a few times. This chain uses TRBV7-8 with TRBJ2-7, with 7 bases that match TRBD2. After removal of 3 bases from V and 7 bases from J, the junction contained 9 bases not matched to a gene. CDR1 is SGHVS and CDR2 is FQNEAQ in the germline V gene. The CDR3 consists of 14 residues. The DNA for the CDR3 is TGTGCCAGCAGCTTGGCTAGCGGCCTGGGGGAGCAGTACTTC. It translates to CASSLASGLGEQYF.

V is TRBV7-9 and J is TRBJ1-4; 7 nucleotides align to TRBD1. The germline gives CDR1 SEHNR, CDR2 FQNEAQ (reference sequence). CDR3 length: 12 amino acids. CDR3 sequence: CRTGTENEKLFF. The CDR3 DNA reads as TGTCGTACCGGGACAGAGAATGAAAAACTGTTTTTT.

This chain links TRBV27 with TRBJ2-2; possible D gene TRBD1, 5 bases. The V end lost 6 bases, the J end lost 4 bases, and 18 bases lay between the germline ends. Germline CDR1 is MNHEY and CDR2 is SMNVEV (reference sequence). This CDR3 has 16 residues. CDR3 DNA: TGTGCCAGCAGCCCCCACACCAGGGTTTCCACCGGGGAGCTGTTTTTT. Residues: CASSPHTRVSTGELFF.

This CDR3 reads CASHTRTDGPKGYTF. The DNA for the CDR3 is TGTGCCAGTCATACGCGGACCGACGGACCTAAGGGCTACACCTTC. This chain connects TRBV27 to TRBJ1-2; D uncertain. CDR1 is MNHEY and CDR2 is SMNVEV in the germline V gene (reference sequence). The CDR3 spans 15 residues. Trimming stripped 9 bases from V and 8 bases from J, with 25 bases between.

This clonotype was seen just once. The rearrangement joins TRBV7-2 to TRBJ2-4; the match to TRBD2 covers 10 bases. The V gene's germline CDR1 is SGHTA and CDR2 FQGNSA. V dropped 2 bases and J dropped 13; count of bases not matched to a gene: 20. There are 18 residues in the CDR3. The CDR3 nucleotides are TGTGCCAGCAGCTTAAGACTAGCGGGCGTACTCCGCGAAGAGACACAGTACTTC. Translated, it gives CASSLRLAGVLREETQYF.

The rearrangement links TRBV5-1 to TRBJ2-7; no reliable D call. V gave up 4 bases and J gave up 0 bases, with 11 bases separating them. This CDR3 region has 14 residues. Germline values: CDR1 SGHRS, CDR2 YFSETQ. The DNA of the CDR3 is TGCGCCAGCAGCCCAACGCGCCCCTCCTACGAGCAGTACTTC. Translated, it gives CASSPTRPSYEQYF.

This chain joins TRBV3-1 and TRBJ2-1; possibly TRBD1 for D (7 bases). This CDR3 is built from 13 residues. V lost 8 bases and J 10 bases, leaving 18 bases between the germline ends. The germline CDR1 and CDR2 sequences are LGHDT and YNNKEL (reference sequence). The CDR3 DNA reads TGTGCCAGCCGAGGACAGGTCGGAGGGGAGCAGTTCTTC. It translates to CASRGQVGGEQFF.

The chain links TRBV4-1 to TRBJ1-6; 8 bases map to TRBD1. J lost 4 bases, V lost 3 bases, and 11 bases had no gene match. Germline V gene sequence: CDR1 MGHRA, CDR2 YSYEKL. The CDR3 has 18 amino acids. The CDR3 DNA reads TGCGCCAGCAGCCATGTAGCCGGGACAGGCAATTATAATTCACCCCTCCACTTT. It specifies CASSHVAGTGNYNSPLHF.

This clonotype showed up just a few times. The chain couples TRBV10-3 to TRBJ2-5, with D perhaps assigned TRBD1 or TRBD2 (5 bases each). The CDR3 sequence is 15 residues long. V gave up 3 bases and J gave up 1 base, with 12 bases separating them. Germline CDR1 is ENHRY and CDR2 is SYGVKD. The CDR3 coding sequence is TGTGCCATCAGTGAACCGGGACGGAGCCAAGAGACCCAGTACTTC. This encodes CAISEPGRSQETQYF.

This clonotype showed up just a few times. The gene calls are TRBV7-2 and TRBJ2-5; D gene uncertain. The germline V gene has CDR1 SGHTA and CDR2 FQGNSA. V shed 2 bases and J shed 5 bases, with 9 bases lying between them. The CDR3 is 13 amino acids. The chain's CDR3 is CASSLSWKETQYF. In nucleotides, the CDR3 is TGTGCCAGCAGCTTAAGTTGGAAGGAGACCCAGTACTTC.

The gene calls are TRBV4-2 and TRBJ2-3; TRBD2 matches 8 bases. The J segment lost 0 bases and the V segment lost 1 base, leaving 18 bases of the junction unmatched. CDR3 size: 21 residues. CDR1 and CDR2 from the germline V gene are LGHNA and YNFKEQ. CDR3 amino acids: CASSQVGAAGVVLTSTDTQYF. As DNA, the CDR3 is TGTGCCAGCAGCCAAGTCGGGGCAGCGGGGGTGGTCCTAACTAGCACAGATACGCAGTATTTT.

The chain is built from TRBV7-2 and TRBJ1-4; the match to TRBD1 covers 8 bases. The V segment lost 3 bases and the J segment 4 bases; nucleotides outside the gene matches: 4. Germline V gene sequence: CDR1 SGHTA, CDR2 FQGNSA. The CDR3 sequence is 15 residues long. CDR3 in amino acids: CASSFRGRGNEKLFF. The CDR3 coding sequence is TGTGCCAGCAGCTTCAGGGGGCGCGGTAATGAAAAACTGTTTTTT.

This clonotype was counted at least ten times. The chain is built from TRBV6-2 or TRBV6-3 and TRBJ2-6, with D possibly matching TRBD2 (6 bases). The CDR3 is made up of 15 amino acids. V shed 6 bases and J shed 0 bases, with 9 bases lying between them. The germline V gene has CDR1 MNHEY and CDR2 SVGEGT. The CDR3 DNA sequence: TGTGCCAGCAGCCAGACTAGCTCTGGGGCCAACGTCCTGACTTTC. Encoded protein: CASSQTSSGANVLTF.

The gene calls are TRBV27 and TRBJ1-1; D call uncertain. Germline V CDR1 and CDR2: MNHEY, SMNVEV (reference sequence). The CDR3 runs to 15 residues. Trimming removed 2 bases at V and 2 bases at J, with 12 bases between. The CDR3 is CASSLDPPGNTEAFF. The CDR3 DNA follows: TGTGCCAGCAGTTTAGACCCGCCGGGAAACACTGAAGCTTTCTTT.

The chain employs TRBV7-3 and TRBJ2-1; 9 bases are a match to TRBD2. The CDR3 loop spans 12 amino acids. Per the germline V gene, CDR1 is SGHTA and CDR2 is FQGTGA. V trimming: 5 bases; J trimming: 15 bases; junction bases outside the gene matches: 8. CDR3 DNA sequence: TGTGCCAGCAGCCCCAGCGGGGGGCCCCTGTTCTTC. It is translated as CASSPSGGPLFF. The full variable domain, completed using reference TRBV7-3 and TRBJ2-1, is GAGVSQTPSNKVTEKGKYVELRCDPISGHTALYWYRQSLGQGPEFLIYFQGTGAADDSGLPNDRFFAVRPEGSVSTLKIQRTERGDSAVYLCASSPSGGPLFFGPGTRLTVL.